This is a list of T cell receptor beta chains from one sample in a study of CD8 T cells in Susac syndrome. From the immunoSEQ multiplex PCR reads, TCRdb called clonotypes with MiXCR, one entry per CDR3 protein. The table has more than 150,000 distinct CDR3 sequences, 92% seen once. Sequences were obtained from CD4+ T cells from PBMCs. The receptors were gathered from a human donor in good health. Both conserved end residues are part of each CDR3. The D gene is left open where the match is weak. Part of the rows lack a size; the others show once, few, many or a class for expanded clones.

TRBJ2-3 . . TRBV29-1 TGCGCAACCAAGCCCGGGGATACGCAGTATTTT CATKPGDTQYF
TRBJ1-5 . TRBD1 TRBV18 TGTGCCAGCTCACCACGGGAATACAGGGGTGGCAATCAGCCCCAGCATTTT CASSPREYRGGNQPQHF
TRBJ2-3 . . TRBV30 TGTGCCTGGAGTGGCCAGGGGAGCACAGATACGCAGTATTTT CAWSGQGSTDTQYF
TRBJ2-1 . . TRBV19 TGTGCCAGTAGTATATTGGGGAGCTCCTACAATGAGCAGTTCTTC CASSILGSSYNEQFF
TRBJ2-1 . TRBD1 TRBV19 TGTGCCAGTAGCCCAGACAGGGCCTGGAATGAGCAGTTCTTC CASSPDRAWNEQFF
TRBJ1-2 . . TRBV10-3 TGTGCCATCAGTGAGAGAGAGGACGGCTATGGCTACACCTTC CAISEREDGYGYTF
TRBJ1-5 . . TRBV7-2 TGTGCCAGCAGCTTAGGTTATCGGGGGCCGGGTCAGCCCCAGCATTTT CASSLGYRGPGQPQHF
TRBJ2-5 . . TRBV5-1 TGCGCCAGCAGGGGCCTAAACGGGGAGACCCAGTACTTC CASRGLNGETQYF
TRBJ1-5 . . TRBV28 TGTGCCAGCAGCTCCCCCCCCGAAAGGGTCGGTAGCAATCAGCCCCAGCATTTT CASSSPPERVGSNQPQHF
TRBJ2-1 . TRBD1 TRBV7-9 TGTGCCAGCAGCCCAGACTGGCAGGGGGATGAGCAGTTCTTC CASSPDWQGDEQFF
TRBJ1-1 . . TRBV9 TGTGCCAGCAGCGTAGATGGAACACGGGAAGCTTTCTTT CASSVDGTREAFF
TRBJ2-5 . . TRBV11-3 TGTGCCAGCAGCTTAGGCCTATGGGAGACCCAGTACTTC CASSLGLWETQYF
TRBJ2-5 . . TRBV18 TGTGCCAGCTCACCACCGAGCCCTCAAGAGACCCAGTACTTC CASSPPSPQETQYF
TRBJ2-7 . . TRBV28 TGTGCCAGCAGCTGGCCGGGGGAATACTCCTACGAGCAGTACTTC CASSWPGEYSYEQYF
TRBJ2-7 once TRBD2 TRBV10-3 TGTGCCATCAGTGAGTCTAGCTGGGACTATAGCTTC CAISESSWDYSF
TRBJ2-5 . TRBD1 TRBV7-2 TGTGCCAGCAGCCCGACAGGGGGATGGCAAGAGACCCAGTACTTC CASSPTGGWQETQYF
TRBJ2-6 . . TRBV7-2 TGTGCCAGCAGCATAGACAGCCGCTCTGGGGCCAACGTCCTGACTTTC CASSIDSRSGANVLTF
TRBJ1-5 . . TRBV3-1 TGTGCCAGCAGCGCCTGTACTCATTTTTGGCATCATCAGCCCCAGCATTTT CASSACTHFWHHQPQHF
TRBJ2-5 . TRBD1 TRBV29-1 TGCAGCGCCTCGACAGGGTTCAGGGGAGAGACCCAGTACTTC CSASTGFRGETQYF
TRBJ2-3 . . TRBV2 TGTGCCAGCAACCAGCATAGCACAGATACGCAGTATTTT CASNQHSTDTQYF
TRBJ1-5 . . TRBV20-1 TGCAGACCTCGGAACAATCAGCCCCAGCATTTT CRPRNNQPQHF
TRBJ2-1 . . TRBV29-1 TGCAGCGGAGGCGAAGCCTACAATGAGCAGTTCTTC CSGGEAYNEQFF
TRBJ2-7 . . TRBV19 TGTGCCAGTAGATTGACAGGCCTCACCTACGAGCAGTACTTC CASRLTGLTYEQYF
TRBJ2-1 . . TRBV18 TGTGCCAGCTCACCGGGGCTAGTCAGAACGGAGCAGTTCTTC CASSPGLVRTEQFF
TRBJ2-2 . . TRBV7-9 TGTGCCAGCAGCTTAGCTCGAGACAGTAACACCGGGGAGCTGTTTTTT CASSLARDSNTGELFF
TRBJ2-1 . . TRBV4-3 TGCGCCAGCAGCCAAGATCCAGTCCTTAGCTCCTACAATGAGCAGTTCTTC CASSQDPVLSSYNEQFF
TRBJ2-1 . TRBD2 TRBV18 TGTGCCAGCTCACAATCCATGGGACTAGCTGGCAATGAGCAGTTCTTC CASSQSMGLAGNEQFF
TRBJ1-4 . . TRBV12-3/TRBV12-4 TGTGCCAGCAGTCCCGGGGGCTCGGGCGGAACTAATGAAAAACTGTTTTTT CASSPGGSGGTNEKLFF
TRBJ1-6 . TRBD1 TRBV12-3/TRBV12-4 TGTGCCAGCAGCTTAACAGGGACAGAAAATTCACCCCTCCACTTT CASSLTGTENSPLHF
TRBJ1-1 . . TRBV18 TGTGCCAGCTCACCGTTGAACACTGAAGCTTTCTTT CASSPLNTEAFF
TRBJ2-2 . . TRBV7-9 TGTGCCAGCAGCTTAGAAGTTCGGCGGAACACCGGGGAGCTGTTTTTT CASSLEVRRNTGELFF
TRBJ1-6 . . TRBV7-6 TGTGCCAGCAAGAGCTCCTATAATTCACCCCTCCACTTT CASKSSYNSPLHF
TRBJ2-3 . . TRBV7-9 TGTGCCAGCAGCTCCCGGACTAACCTAGATACGCAGTATTTT CASSSRTNLDTQYF
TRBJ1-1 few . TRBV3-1 TGTGCCAGCAGCCAAGATCCGGGGGGGGAGACTTTCTTT CASSQDPGGETFF
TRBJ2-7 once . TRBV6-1 TGTGCCAGCAGTGACAGGGTCAGGGACGGCTACGAGCAGTACTTC CASSDRVRDGYEQYF
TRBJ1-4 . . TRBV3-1 TGTGCCAGCAGCCAACAGTTTACAACTAATGAAAAACTGTTTTTT CASSQQFTTNEKLFF
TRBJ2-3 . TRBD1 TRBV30 TGTGCCTGGGCTAGGACAGGGTACATCACAGATACGCAGTATTTT CAWARTGYITDTQYF
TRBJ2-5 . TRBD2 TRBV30 TGTGCCTGGGACCGAGGACTAGCGGGTGAAGAGACCCAGTACTTC CAWDRGLAGEETQYF
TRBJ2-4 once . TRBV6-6 TGTGCCAGCAGTCCCGAGAGGCCGAACATTCAGTACTTC CASSPERPNIQYF
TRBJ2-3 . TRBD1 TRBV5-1 TGCGCCAGCAGCTTGGACAGGGGTGGAGATACGCAGTATTTT CASSLDRGGDTQYF
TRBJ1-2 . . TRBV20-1 TGCAGTGCCCTAAACAAGGGGGGGGTCAACTATGGCTACACCTTC CSALNKGGVNYGYTF
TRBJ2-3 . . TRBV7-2 TGTGCCAGCAGCATTGGACTTGGGGATACGCAGTATTTT CASSIGLGDTQYF
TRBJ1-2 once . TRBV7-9 TGTGCCAGCAGCTTATTGGCGATTGGCTATGGCTACACCTTC CASSLLAIGYGYTF
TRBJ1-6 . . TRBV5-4 TGTGCCAGCAGCTTGTCTGGGGGAAGGGATTCACCCCTCCACTTT CASSLSGGRDSPLHF
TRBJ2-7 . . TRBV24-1 TGTGCCACGCATGATCGGGGCAACCCGACCTACGAGCAGTACTTC CATHDRGNPTYEQYF
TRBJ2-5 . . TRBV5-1 TGCGCCAGCAGCTTAGGCAGGGCTATCCAAGAGACCCAGTACTTC CASSLGRAIQETQYF
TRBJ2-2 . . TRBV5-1 TGCGCCAGCAGCTTGGCTTTGGCCTCCGGCGGGGAGCTGTTTTTT CASSLALASGGELFF
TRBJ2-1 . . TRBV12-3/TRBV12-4 TGTGCCAGCACCCAAGGAGGGGGCTCCTACAATGAGCAGTTCTTC CASTQGGGSYNEQFF
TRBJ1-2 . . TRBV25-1 TGTGCCAGCAGTGCATCCATGAGTGATGGCTACACCTTC CASSASMSDGYTF